A selection of T cell receptor beta chains follows, all from one sample in a study of OX40 agonist ivuxolimab in advanced cancers. Using immunoSEQ multiplex PCR, the repertoire was profiled, and TCRdb retains in-frame clones only, with some absent. The sample shows 52,000 or so clones, roughly 94% of them seen only once. The specimen was CD4+ or CD8+ T cells sorted from blood, collected in a trial of the OX40 agonist ivuxolimab. All receptors come from an adult with an advanced solid tumor such as melanoma, head and neck, liver or kidney cancer. Both conserved end residues are part of each CDR3. D genes are given only for firm matches. Where a row states a size, it is once, few, many or the class of an expanded clone; other rows omit it.

d_call: -
clone_size: -
v_call: TRBV28
j_call: TRBJ2-7
cdr3_nt: TGTGCCAGCAGTTTACAGGAATTCTACGAGCAGTACTTC
cdr3_aa: CASSLQEFYEQYF

d_call: -
clone_size: -
v_call: TRBV28
j_call: TRBJ2-5
cdr3_nt: TGTGCCAGCAGTTTATCCGGGTACGGGGAGATCCAGTACTTC
cdr3_aa: CASSLSGYGEIQYF

d_call: -
clone_size: -
v_call: TRBV19
j_call: TRBJ2-3
cdr3_nt: TGTGCCAGTAGTCAAGGGCCCAGCGGTGCAGATACGCAGTATTTT
cdr3_aa: CASSQGPSGADTQYF

d_call: -
clone_size: -
v_call: TRBV6-6
j_call: TRBJ1-2
cdr3_nt: TGTGCCAGCAGTTTTGGGCGGCCCGGGTTGGGCTACACCTTC
cdr3_aa: CASSFGRPGLGYTF

d_call: -
clone_size: -
v_call: TRBV6-1
j_call: TRBJ2-7
cdr3_nt: TGTGCCAGCAGTGAAGCTCCAGGACCCCCTTACGAGCAGTACTTC
cdr3_aa: CASSEAPGPPYEQYF

d_call: TRBD1
clone_size: -
v_call: TRBV28
j_call: TRBJ1-1
cdr3_nt: TGTGCCAGCACTGGGACAGGGTTAGTACGAACGAACACTGAAGCTTTCTTT
cdr3_aa: CASTGTGLVRTNTEAFF

d_call: -
clone_size: -
v_call: TRBV25-1
j_call: TRBJ1-1
cdr3_nt: TGTGCCAGCAGTGAATATAGGCAGGGGCCCGAGACTGAAGCTTTCTTT
cdr3_aa: CASSEYRQGPETEAFF

d_call: -
clone_size: -
v_call: TRBV6-5
j_call: TRBJ2-7
cdr3_nt: TGTGCCAGCAGTTACTGGCAGAGCTCCTACGAGCAGTACTTC
cdr3_aa: CASSYWQSSYEQYF

d_call: TRBD2
clone_size: -
v_call: TRBV7-9
j_call: TRBJ2-3
cdr3_nt: TGTGCCAGCAGCTTAGGGACTAGCGTCGATACGCAGTATTTT
cdr3_aa: CASSLGTSVDTQYF

d_call: -
clone_size: -
v_call: TRBV11-2
j_call: TRBJ2-7
cdr3_nt: TGTGCCAGCAGCTTAGATCAAGACAGAACCTTAACTCTCTCCTACGAGCAGTACTTC
cdr3_aa: CASSLDQDRTLTLSYEQYF

d_call: -
clone_size: -
v_call: TRBV6-1
j_call: TRBJ2-3
cdr3_nt: TGTGCCAGCATTAGCGGCACAGATACGCAGTATTTT
cdr3_aa: CASISGTDTQYF

d_call: TRBD1
clone_size: -
v_call: TRBV7-6
j_call: TRBJ2-1
cdr3_nt: TGTGCCAGCAGCCCCGGGACAGTGATTTACAATGAGCAGTTCTTC
cdr3_aa: CASSPGTVIYNEQFF

d_call: -
clone_size: -
v_call: TRBV5-8
j_call: TRBJ2-4
cdr3_nt: TGTGCCAGCGCTTCCGGGGGCCAGGAGAACATTCAGTACTTC
cdr3_aa: CASASGGQENIQYF

d_call: TRBD2
clone_size: -
v_call: TRBV10-2
j_call: TRBJ2-3
cdr3_nt: TGCGCCAGCAGTGATCCTAGCGGTAGCACAGATACGCAGTATTTT
cdr3_aa: CASSDPSGSTDTQYF

d_call: -
clone_size: -
v_call: TRBV5-4
j_call: TRBJ1-1
cdr3_nt: TGTGCCAGCAGCTACCCAGGGAACACTGAAGCTTTCTTT
cdr3_aa: CASSYPGNTEAFF

d_call: -
clone_size: -
v_call: TRBV5-3
j_call: TRBJ2-1
cdr3_nt: TGTGCCAGAAGCTTGGGTTATCAGACCCGCTTCCCCAATGAGCAGTTCTTC
cdr3_aa: CARSLGYQTRFPNEQFF

d_call: -
clone_size: -
v_call: TRBV7-9
j_call: TRBJ2-7
cdr3_nt: TGTGCCAGCAGCTCCCCGGGGTTGGGCTACGAGCAGTACTTC
cdr3_aa: CASSSPGLGYEQYF

d_call: -
clone_size: -
v_call: TRBV11-2
j_call: TRBJ2-3
cdr3_nt: TGTGCCAGCAGCCCCTCGAGGAACACCCCCGAAGATACGCAGTATTTT
cdr3_aa: CASSPSRNTPEDTQYF

d_call: TRBD1
clone_size: -
v_call: TRBV28
j_call: TRBJ2-7
cdr3_nt: TGTGCCAGCAGTTTCGGGACAGGGCCCTACGAGCAGTACTTC
cdr3_aa: CASSFGTGPYEQYF

d_call: -
clone_size: -
v_call: TRBV2
j_call: TRBJ2-7
cdr3_nt: TGTGCCAGCAGCAGATCCGGGCCGATCGAGCAGTACTTC
cdr3_aa: CASSRSGPIEQYF

d_call: TRBD2
clone_size: -
v_call: TRBV4-1
j_call: TRBJ2-2
cdr3_nt: TGCGCCAGCAGCCAAGATCCGGCTAGCGGGAGTGCCGGGGAGCTGTTTTTT
cdr3_aa: CASSQDPASGSAGELFF

d_call: -
clone_size: -
v_call: TRBV29-1
j_call: TRBJ2-7
cdr3_nt: TGCAGCTCTCTTACGACAGAATCCTACGAGCAGTACTTC
cdr3_aa: CSSLTTESYEQYF

d_call: -
clone_size: -
v_call: TRBV6-6
j_call: TRBJ2-7
cdr3_nt: TGTGCCAGCAGTTACGTAGGCCGCGACGAGCAGTACTTC
cdr3_aa: CASSYVGRDEQYF

d_call: -
clone_size: -
v_call: TRBV5-1
j_call: TRBJ2-7
cdr3_nt: TGCGCCAGCAGTCAAGGGATCCAAGCCTACGAGCAGTACTTC
cdr3_aa: CASSQGIQAYEQYF

d_call: -
clone_size: -
v_call: TRBV14
j_call: TRBJ1-5
cdr3_nt: TGTGCCAGCAGCGGGGGTCCGGATCAGCCCCAGCATTTT
cdr3_aa: CASSGGPDQPQHF

d_call: TRBD1
clone_size: -
v_call: TRBV5-5
j_call: TRBJ2-2
cdr3_nt: TGTGCCAGCAGCTTTGACAGGGGGCAAGGCACCGGGGAGCTGTTTTTT
cdr3_aa: CASSFDRGQGTGELFF

d_call: -
clone_size: -
v_call: TRBV27
j_call: TRBJ2-3
cdr3_nt: TGTGCCAGCAGTTCCCTCGAAACCCGCACAGATACGCAGTATTTT
cdr3_aa: CASSSLETRTDTQYF

d_call: -
clone_size: -
v_call: TRBV6-6
j_call: TRBJ1-2
cdr3_nt: TGTGCCAGCAGTTACGTGGGACCACCTGAGGGCTACACCTTC
cdr3_aa: CASSYVGPPEGYTF

d_call: TRBD1
clone_size: once
v_call: TRBV2
j_call: TRBJ2-7
cdr3_nt: TGTGCCAGGGCGGACAGGGGAGGCTACGAGCAGTACTTC
cdr3_aa: CARADRGGYEQYF

d_call: TRBD1
clone_size: -
v_call: TRBV2
j_call: TRBJ2-3
cdr3_nt: TGTGCCAGCACTCTATCAGGGGGTGGCGCAGATACGCAGTATTTT
cdr3_aa: CASTLSGGGADTQYF

d_call: TRBD1
clone_size: -
v_call: TRBV29-1
j_call: TRBJ2-5
cdr3_nt: TGCAGCGTGGACGGGACAGGGGCACTGTCGGGGGAGACCCAGTACTTC
cdr3_aa: CSVDGTGALSGETQYF

d_call: TRBD1
clone_size: -
v_call: TRBV19
j_call: TRBJ2-2
cdr3_nt: TGTGCCAGTAGTGGAGCCGGGACAGGAAAGGAGCTGTTTTTT
cdr3_aa: CASSGAGTGKELFF

d_call: -
clone_size: -
v_call: TRBV27
j_call: TRBJ1-2
cdr3_nt: TGTGCCAGCAGTTTTCAGTTTGGGGCAGGAGCTAACTATGGCTACACCTTC
cdr3_aa: CASSFQFGAGANYGYTF

d_call: -
clone_size: -
v_call: TRBV9
j_call: TRBJ2-3
cdr3_nt: TGTGCCAGCAACCTCATTGGGGATAGGACAGATACGCAGTATTTT
cdr3_aa: CASNLIGDRTDTQYF

d_call: -
clone_size: -
v_call: TRBV21-1
j_call: TRBJ2-7
cdr3_nt: TGTGCCAGCAGCAAAGCGCAACAGTGGACAGGGGTAGGCGAGCAGTACTTC
cdr3_aa: CASSKAQQWTGVGEQYF

d_call: -
clone_size: -
v_call: TRBV7-9
j_call: TRBJ1-3
cdr3_nt: TGTGCCAGCAGCCCCCTCGCAGAAGACAACGGAAACACCATATATTTT
cdr3_aa: CASSPLAEDNGNTIYF

d_call: TRBD1
clone_size: -
v_call: TRBV5-1
j_call: TRBJ1-2
cdr3_nt: TGCGCCAGCAGCCCGGGACAGGGGAAGGGTCTTGGCTACACCTTC
cdr3_aa: CASSPGQGKGLGYTF

d_call: TRBD2
clone_size: -
v_call: TRBV5-1
j_call: TRBJ2-2
cdr3_nt: TGCGCCAGCAGCTTGGATCCTAGCGGGAGGAATACCGGGGAGCTGTTTTTT
cdr3_aa: CASSLDPSGRNTGELFF

d_call: TRBD2
clone_size: -
v_call: TRBV11-1
j_call: TRBJ2-2
cdr3_nt: TGTGCCAGCAGCTTACAGAGAGCGGGGGGGAACACCGGGGAGCTGTTTTTT
cdr3_aa: CASSLQRAGGNTGELFF

d_call: -
clone_size: -
v_call: TRBV30
j_call: TRBJ1-2
cdr3_nt: TGTGCCTGGAGTCGATGGGGCAGCCAGAGCTATGGCTACACCTTC
cdr3_aa: CAWSRWGSQSYGYTF

d_call: TRBD2
clone_size: -
v_call: TRBV27
j_call: TRBJ2-1
cdr3_nt: TGTGCCAGCAGTGTAATTAGCGGGAGCCCAATCAATGAGCAGTTCTTC
cdr3_aa: CASSVISGSPINEQFF

d_call: -
clone_size: -
v_call: TRBV29-1
j_call: TRBJ2-5
cdr3_nt: TGCAGCGTTGACCAGCAAGAGACCCAGTACTTC
cdr3_aa: CSVDQQETQYF

d_call: -
clone_size: -
v_call: TRBV19
j_call: TRBJ2-7
cdr3_nt: TGTGCCAGTAGTTCACCGGGACGGTCCTACGAGCAGTACTTC
cdr3_aa: CASSSPGRSYEQYF

d_call: TRBD1
clone_size: -
v_call: TRBV6-1
j_call: TRBJ2-7
cdr3_nt: TGTGCCAGCAGTGCCCCCGACAGGGCCTACGAGCAGTACTTC
cdr3_aa: CASSAPDRAYEQYF

d_call: -
clone_size: -
v_call: TRBV9
j_call: TRBJ2-7
cdr3_nt: TGTGCCAGCAGCGTAGATGGGGTAACCCCCGAGCAGTACTTC
cdr3_aa: CASSVDGVTPEQYF

d_call: TRBD1
clone_size: -
v_call: TRBV6-1
j_call: TRBJ1-2
cdr3_nt: TGTGCCAGCAGTGTGCCAGGGGGCAACTATGGCTACACCTTC
cdr3_aa: CASSVPGGNYGYTF

d_call: TRBD2
clone_size: -
v_call: TRBV9
j_call: TRBJ2-7
cdr3_nt: TGTGCCAGCAGTTTAGCGGGAGGGCCCTACGAGCAGTACTTC
cdr3_aa: CASSLAGGPYEQYF

d_call: -
clone_size: -
v_call: TRBV5-4
j_call: TRBJ1-4
cdr3_nt: TGTGCCAGCAGCTTGAACGGGGTCGTTTTTTTT
cdr3_aa: CASSLNGVVFF

d_call: TRBD1
clone_size: -
v_call: TRBV27
j_call: TRBJ1-2
cdr3_nt: TGTGCCAGCAGTTTATCGACCACAGGGGATGGCTACACCTTC
cdr3_aa: CASSLSTTGDGYTF

d_call: -
clone_size: -
v_call: TRBV28
j_call: TRBJ2-1
cdr3_nt: TGTGCCAGCAACCCTAGATCCTACAATGAGCAGTTCTTC
cdr3_aa: CASNPRSYNEQFF

d_call: TRBD1
clone_size: -
v_call: TRBV10-1
j_call: TRBJ2-3
cdr3_nt: TGCGCCAGCAGTGATCAGGAGACAGGGGTCACAGATACGCAGTATTTT
cdr3_aa: CASSDQETGVTDTQYF

d_call: -
clone_size: -
v_call: TRBV27
j_call: TRBJ2-5
cdr3_nt: TGTGCCAGCAGTCCCTGGACCCGGGCAGGAGAGACCCAGTACTTC
cdr3_aa: CASSPWTRAGETQYF

d_call: -
clone_size: -
v_call: TRBV7-2
j_call: TRBJ2-7
cdr3_nt: TGTGCCAGCAGCTTAAATAGCGGCTACGAGCAGTACTTC
cdr3_aa: CASSLNSGYEQYF

d_call: -
clone_size: -
v_call: TRBV28
j_call: TRBJ2-3
cdr3_nt: TGTGCCAGCAGTCGGGGGGCTCCTAGCACAGATACGCAGTATTTT
cdr3_aa: CASSRGAPSTDTQYF

d_call: -
clone_size: -
v_call: TRBV4-1
j_call: TRBJ1-1
cdr3_nt: TGCGCCAGCAGCCAAGTGGGCACCGCGAACACTGAAGCTTTCTTT
cdr3_aa: CASSQVGTANTEAFF

d_call: -
clone_size: -
v_call: TRBV19
j_call: TRBJ2-6
cdr3_nt: TGTGCCAGTAGACCTCAAGTGTCTGGGGCCAACGTCCTGACTTTC
cdr3_aa: CASRPQVSGANVLTF